This is a list of T cell receptor beta chains from one sample in a study of OX40 agonist ivuxolimab in advanced cancers. The protocol was immunoSEQ multiplex PCR, while the TCRdb copy is restricted to in-frame clones and leaves out a portion. This table has roughly 63,000 clones, about nine tenths appearing once. The starting material was CD4+ or CD8+ T cells sorted from blood, obtained in a trial of the OX40 agonist ivuxolimab. These receptor sequences come from an adult with an advanced solid tumor such as melanoma, head and neck, liver or kidney cancer. Each CDR3 is given with its conserved first and last residue. Fields, in order: V gene, D gene, J gene, clone size, CDR3 protein, CDR3 DNA. D genes are given only for firm matches. Clone size is stated in some rows and not others, as once, few, many or a class when expanded.

V gene: TRBV7-2
D gene: -
J gene: TRBJ1-2
clone size: -
CDR3 protein: CASSPGRSTGLYGYTF
CDR3 DNA: TGTGCCAGCAGCCCGGGACGGAGTACGGGACTCTATGGCTACACCTTC

V gene: TRBV9
D gene: TRBD1
J gene: TRBJ1-2
clone size: -
CDR3 protein: CASSAVRQGTNYGYTF
CDR3 DNA: TGTGCCAGCAGCGCTGTTAGACAGGGGACTAACTATGGCTACACCTTC

V gene: TRBV29-1
D gene: -
J gene: TRBJ2-2
clone size: -
CDR3 protein: CSVVPSEKNTGELFF
CDR3 DNA: TGCAGCGTTGTGCCTAGCGAAAAGAACACCGGGGAGCTGTTTTTT

V gene: TRBV9
D gene: -
J gene: TRBJ1-2
clone size: once
CDR3 protein: CASRVYGYTF
CDR3 DNA: TGTGCCAGCAGGGTCTATGGCTACACCTTC

V gene: TRBV9
D gene: -
J gene: TRBJ2-5
clone size: -
CDR3 protein: CASSVNEGDWEEETQYF
CDR3 DNA: TGTGCCAGCAGCGTAAACGAGGGGGACTGGGAGGAAGAGACCCAGTACTTC

V gene: TRBV4-3
D gene: TRBD1
J gene: TRBJ1-1
clone size: -
CDR3 protein: CASSQSRGTGNTEAFF
CDR3 DNA: TGCGCCAGCAGCCAATCCCGCGGGACAGGGAACACTGAAGCTTTCTTT

V gene: TRBV29-1
D gene: TRBD2
J gene: TRBJ2-1
clone size: -
CDR3 protein: CSGGGLAYNEQFF
CDR3 DNA: TGCAGCGGGGGGGGACTAGCCTACAATGAGCAGTTCTTC

V gene: TRBV5-6
D gene: TRBD2
J gene: TRBJ2-3
clone size: -
CDR3 protein: CASSFRKAGGTDTQYF
CDR3 DNA: TGTGCCAGCAGCTTTCGGAAAGCGGGAGGTACAGATACGCAGTATTTT

V gene: TRBV7-9
D gene: -
J gene: TRBJ1-6
clone size: -
CDR3 protein: CASSLEGPAYNSPLHF
CDR3 DNA: TGTGCCAGCAGCTTAGAAGGTCCCGCCTATAATTCACCCCTCCACTTT

V gene: TRBV7-9
D gene: TRBD1
J gene: TRBJ1-1
clone size: -
CDR3 protein: CASSLIQGGTEAFF
CDR3 DNA: TGTGCCAGCAGCTTAATACAGGGGGGGACTGAAGCTTTCTTT

V gene: TRBV30
D gene: -
J gene: TRBJ1-1
clone size: -
CDR3 protein: CAWSVAGTEAFF
CDR3 DNA: TGTGCCTGGAGTGTGGCGGGCACTGAAGCTTTCTTT

V gene: TRBV28
D gene: TRBD1
J gene: TRBJ1-1
clone size: -
CDR3 protein: CASSGSGQGLNTEAFF
CDR3 DNA: TGTGCCAGCAGTGGGTCCGGACAGGGATTGAACACTGAAGCTTTCTTT

V gene: TRBV2
D gene: -
J gene: TRBJ2-3
clone size: -
CDR3 protein: CASAKTSGTTDTQYF
CDR3 DNA: TGTGCCAGCGCCAAGACTAGTGGGACCACAGATACGCAGTATTTT

V gene: TRBV5-1
D gene: -
J gene: TRBJ2-7
clone size: -
CDR3 protein: CASSLGGVYEQYF
CDR3 DNA: TGCGCCAGCAGCTTAGGGGGGGTCTACGAGCAGTACTTC

V gene: TRBV7-9
D gene: -
J gene: TRBJ2-7
clone size: -
CDR3 protein: CASSLGTVYEQYF
CDR3 DNA: TGTGCCAGCAGCTTAGGTACAGTCTACGAGCAGTACTTC

V gene: TRBV7-3
D gene: -
J gene: TRBJ1-1
clone size: -
CDR3 protein: CASSSGGEGEAFF
CDR3 DNA: TGTGCCAGCAGCTCCGGCGGGGAGGGTGAAGCTTTCTTT

V gene: TRBV7-2
D gene: TRBD1
J gene: TRBJ2-5
clone size: -
CDR3 protein: CASSSPVAGGAEETQYF
CDR3 DNA: TGTGCCAGCAGCTCACCAGTAGCAGGGGGCGCCGAAGAGACCCAGTACTTC

V gene: TRBV30
D gene: -
J gene: TRBJ2-3
clone size: -
CDR3 protein: CAWSIRTDTQYF
CDR3 DNA: TGTGCCTGGAGTATACGCACAGATACGCAGTATTTT

V gene: TRBV27
D gene: -
J gene: TRBJ2-7
clone size: -
CDR3 protein: CASRPLSGGYEQYF
CDR3 DNA: TGTGCCAGCAGGCCCCTTTCCGGGGGCTACGAGCAGTACTTC

V gene: TRBV5-6
D gene: TRBD1
J gene: TRBJ1-2
clone size: -
CDR3 protein: CASSLGGQGFYGYTF
CDR3 DNA: TGTGCCAGCAGCTTGGGGGGACAGGGGTTCTATGGCTACACCTTC

V gene: TRBV19
D gene: -
J gene: TRBJ2-5
clone size: -
CDR3 protein: CASSIGGGGVWYF
CDR3 DNA: TGTGCCAGTAGTATAGGAGGAGGCGGAGTTTGGTACTTC

V gene: TRBV2
D gene: -
J gene: TRBJ1-2
clone size: few
CDR3 protein: CAIEGPDYGYTF
CDR3 DNA: TGTGCTATTGAGGGACCGGACTATGGCTACACCTTC

V gene: TRBV20-1
D gene: -
J gene: TRBJ1-1
clone size: -
CDR3 protein: CSARWNEAFF
CDR3 DNA: TGCAGTGCTAGGTGGAATGAAGCTTTCTTT

V gene: TRBV12-5
D gene: -
J gene: TRBJ1-1
clone size: few
CDR3 protein: CASGLGRRDGDTEAFF
CDR3 DNA: TGTGCTAGTGGCTTAGGCCGGAGAGATGGGGACACTGAAGCTTTCTTT

V gene: TRBV11-1
D gene: TRBD1
J gene: TRBJ2-1
clone size: medium-sized
CDR3 protein: CASSLDILGTGRHNEQFF
CDR3 DNA: TGTGCCAGCAGCTTAGATATTCTAGGGACAGGGAGACACAATGAGCAGTTCTTC

V gene: TRBV5-1
D gene: -
J gene: TRBJ2-1
clone size: -
CDR3 protein: CASGRLSSYNEQFF
CDR3 DNA: TGCGCCAGCGGGCGCTTGAGCTCCTACAATGAGCAGTTCTTC

V gene: TRBV27
D gene: TRBD2
J gene: TRBJ2-1
clone size: -
CDR3 protein: CASSLGAGSNEQFF
CDR3 DNA: TGTGCCAGCAGTTTAGGAGCGGGAAGCAATGAGCAGTTCTTC

V gene: TRBV28
D gene: TRBD1
J gene: TRBJ1-2
clone size: -
CDR3 protein: CASSPRTGGFYGYTF
CDR3 DNA: TGTGCCAGCAGCCCCAGGACAGGGGGCTTCTATGGCTACACCTTC

V gene: TRBV6-5
D gene: TRBD1
J gene: TRBJ1-2
clone size: -
CDR3 protein: CASRPPGGGYTF
CDR3 DNA: TGTGCCAGCAGACCTCCAGGGGGCGGCTACACCTTC

V gene: TRBV7-9
D gene: -
J gene: TRBJ2-2
clone size: -
CDR3 protein: CASSLGVVQVNTGELFF
CDR3 DNA: TGTGCCAGCAGCTTAGGAGTGGTTCAAGTGAACACCGGGGAGCTGTTTTTT

V gene: TRBV2
D gene: -
J gene: TRBJ2-1
clone size: -
CDR3 protein: CASSPTREQFF
CDR3 DNA: TGTGCCAGCAGCCCGACTCGCGAGCAGTTCTTC

V gene: TRBV6-7
D gene: -
J gene: TRBJ2-2
clone size: -
CDR3 protein: CASSYGLNTGELFF
CDR3 DNA: TGTGCCAGCAGTTACGGCCTGAACACCGGGGAGCTGTTTTTT

V gene: TRBV4-2
D gene: -
J gene: TRBJ2-6
clone size: -
CDR3 protein: CASSQDMRAGANVLTF
CDR3 DNA: TGTGCCAGCAGCCAAGATATGAGGGCTGGGGCCAACGTCCTGACTTTC

V gene: TRBV5-5
D gene: -
J gene: TRBJ1-4
clone size: few
CDR3 protein: CASSLDRAAEKLFF
CDR3 DNA: TGTGCCAGCAGCTTGGACAGGGCGGCTGAAAAACTGTTTTTT

V gene: TRBV7-6
D gene: -
J gene: TRBJ1-1
clone size: -
CDR3 protein: CASSLGTAMNTEAFF
CDR3 DNA: TGTGCCAGCAGCTTAGGCACAGCCATGAACACTGAAGCTTTCTTT

V gene: TRBV5-6
D gene: -
J gene: TRBJ2-5
clone size: once
CDR3 protein: CASSLGGAPGTQYF
CDR3 DNA: TGTGCCAGCAGCCTCGGGGGTGCCCCCGGGACCCAGTACTTC

V gene: TRBV27
D gene: -
J gene: TRBJ1-5
clone size: -
CDR3 protein: CARPLAHGDTEGSNQPQHF
CDR3 DNA: TGTGCCAGGCCCCTAGCTCACGGGGACACCGAGGGTAGCAATCAGCCCCAGCATTTT

V gene: TRBV2
D gene: TRBD1
J gene: TRBJ1-2
clone size: -
CDR3 protein: CASKGGRGDGYTF
CDR3 DNA: TGTGCCAGCAAAGGGGGCAGGGGTGATGGCTACACCTTC

V gene: TRBV27
D gene: -
J gene: TRBJ1-1
clone size: once
CDR3 protein: CASSSPGIEAFF
CDR3 DNA: TGTGCCAGCAGTTCGCCAGGGATTGAAGCTTTCTTT